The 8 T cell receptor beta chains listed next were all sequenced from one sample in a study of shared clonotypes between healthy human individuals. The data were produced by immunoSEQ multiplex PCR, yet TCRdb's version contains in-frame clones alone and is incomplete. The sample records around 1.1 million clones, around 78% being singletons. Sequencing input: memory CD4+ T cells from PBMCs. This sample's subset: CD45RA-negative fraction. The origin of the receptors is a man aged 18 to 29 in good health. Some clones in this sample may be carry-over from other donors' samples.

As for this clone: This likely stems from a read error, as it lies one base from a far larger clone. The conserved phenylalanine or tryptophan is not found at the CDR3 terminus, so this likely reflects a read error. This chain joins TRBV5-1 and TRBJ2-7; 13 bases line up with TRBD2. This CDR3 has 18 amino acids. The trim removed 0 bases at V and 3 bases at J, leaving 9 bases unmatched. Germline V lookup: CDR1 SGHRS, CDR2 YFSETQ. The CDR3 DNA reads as TGCGCCAGCAGCTTGGTCGCGACCGGGACTAGCGGGAACTACGAGCAGTACCTC. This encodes CASSLVATGTSGNYEQYL.

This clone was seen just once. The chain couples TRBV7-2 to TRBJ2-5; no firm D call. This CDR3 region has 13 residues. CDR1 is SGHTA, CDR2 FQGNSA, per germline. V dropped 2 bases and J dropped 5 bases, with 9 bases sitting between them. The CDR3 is CASSLRFGETQYF. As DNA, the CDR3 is TGTGCCAGCAGCTTAAGGTTTGGCGAGACCCAGTACTTC.

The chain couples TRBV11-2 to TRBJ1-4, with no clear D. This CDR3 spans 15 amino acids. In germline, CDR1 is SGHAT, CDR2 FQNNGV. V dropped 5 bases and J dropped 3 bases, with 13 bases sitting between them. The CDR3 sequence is CASSPLAGANEKLFF. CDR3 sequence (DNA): TGTGCCAGCAGCCCCCTGGCCGGAGCTAATGAAAAACTGTTTTTT.

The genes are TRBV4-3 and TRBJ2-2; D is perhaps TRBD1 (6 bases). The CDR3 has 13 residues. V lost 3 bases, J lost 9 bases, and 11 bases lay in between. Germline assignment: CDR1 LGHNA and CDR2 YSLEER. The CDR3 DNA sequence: TGCGCCAGCAGCCAGTTACAGGGAAGGGAGCTGTTTTTT. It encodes CASSQLQGRELFF.

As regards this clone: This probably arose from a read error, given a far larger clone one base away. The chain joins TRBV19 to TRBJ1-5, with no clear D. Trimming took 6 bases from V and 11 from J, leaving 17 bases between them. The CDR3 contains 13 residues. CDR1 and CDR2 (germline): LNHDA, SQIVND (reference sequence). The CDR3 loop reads CASRGRMTKAQHF. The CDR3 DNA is TGTGCCAGTAGGGGAAGGATGACCAAGGCCCAGCATTTT.

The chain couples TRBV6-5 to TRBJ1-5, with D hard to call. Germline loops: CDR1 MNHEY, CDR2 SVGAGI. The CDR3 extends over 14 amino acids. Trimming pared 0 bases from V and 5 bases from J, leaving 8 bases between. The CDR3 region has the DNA TGTGCCAGCAGTTACTCGGGAATGGATCAGCCCCAGCATTTT. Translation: CASSYSGMDQPQHF.

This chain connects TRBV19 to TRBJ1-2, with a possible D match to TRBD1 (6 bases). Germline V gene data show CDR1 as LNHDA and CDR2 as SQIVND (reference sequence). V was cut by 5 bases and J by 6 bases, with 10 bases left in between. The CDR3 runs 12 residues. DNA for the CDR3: TGTGCCAGTAGTTTCGGACAGAATGGCTACACCTTC. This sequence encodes CASSFGQNGYTF.

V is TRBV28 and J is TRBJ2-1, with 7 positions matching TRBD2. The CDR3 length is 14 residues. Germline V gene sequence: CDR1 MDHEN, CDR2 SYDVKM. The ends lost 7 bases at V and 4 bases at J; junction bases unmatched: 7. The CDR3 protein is CASMRLAEYNEQFF. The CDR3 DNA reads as TGTGCCAGCATGCGGCTAGCGGAATACAATGAGCAGTTCTTC.